The sequence of this T cell receptor (beta chain) was determined in a study of cytomegalovirus exposure and HLA in healthy donors. On the study more broadly: Early released data comprised some 91 million unique TCRs from HLA-typed donors. Study-wide points: Common viral pathogens were later found to be apparently linked to several of the most significant clusters. The productive fraction for most TCR beta V segments was about 87% or about 30% in an earlier analysis.

PCR employed 60 Vbeta and 13 Jbeta primers. Original handling: Unique TCR beta chains totaled some 81 million in a later count, with 8.5 million to 12 million of them shared. Clones were sequenced by immunoSEQ multiplex PCR, and TCRdb holds only the in-frame ones, with some missing. From that table come the V and J calls and clone size; the DNA was used to work out D and trimming. Here the sample spans about 130,000 clones, under 85% being singletons. The CDR3 runs to 12 residues. The V gene lost 6 bases and the J gene lost 0 bases, with 5 bases spanning the gap. Per the germline V gene, CDR1 is MDHEN and CDR2 is SYDVKM. This clone has a handful of counts. Its target is unknown.

This TCR came from a woman aged 50 to 60 in good health and CMV-seropositive. The sequencing sample was made of PBMCs. V and J are TRBV28 and TRBJ1-2; D unresolved. The CDR3 reads CASRAANYGYTF. The CDR3 DNA follows: TGTGCCAGCAGGGCGGCTAACTATGGCTACACCTTC.